The 8 T cell receptor beta chains below were found in one sample sequenced in a study of T-cell reconstitution after alpha-beta-depleted transplantation in children. The TCRbeta library was prepared with unique molecular identifiers. Via MiXCR, TCRdb re-called the PCR reads, giving one row per CDR3 protein. This table has a few hundred thousand distinct CDR3 sequences, under 13% appearing once. The input for sequencing was PBMCs from the stem cell graft donor, taken from the stem cell graft. All receptors derive from a human donor who donated a stem cell graft to a child with acute lymphoblastic leukemia.

This clonotype occurred a few times. V gene TRBV12-3 or TRBV12-4 combines with J gene TRBJ1-1; 9 bases are a match to TRBD1. The CDR3 runs to 15 residues. V dropped 4 bases and J dropped 3; count of bases not matched to a gene: 6. The CDR3 loop is CASSSYDRGDTEAFF. For the CDR3, the DNA is TGTGCCAGCAGTTCCTACGACAGGGGGGACACTGAAGCTTTCTTT.

This clonotype was recorded at least ten times. The chain has TRBV4-1 and TRBJ2-3; 8 bases align to TRBD1. Losses at the gene ends were 5 bases for V and 2 bases for J; bases not matched to a gene: 21. This CDR3 region has 20 residues. CDR1 MGHRA and CDR2 YSYEKL come from the germline V gene. CDR3 coding DNA: TGCGCCAGCAGCTACCGGGACAGGTCAGCGGGCCGCGGGGTCACAGATACGCAGTATTTT. This translates into CASSYRDRSAGRGVTDTQYF.

This clonotype came up many times. The V and J genes are TRBV20-1 and TRBJ1-2, with unresolved D. The V gene's germline CDR1 is DFQATT and CDR2 SNEGSKA (reference sequence). Trimming cost V 3 bases and J 3 bases, with 17 bases left between them. There are 15 residues in the CDR3. CDR3 coding DNA: TGCAGTGCTAGTCCCTTCGAACGAGGCTACTATGGCTACACCTTC. Translated: CSASPFERGYYGYTF.

The J gene is TRBJ2-7, the V gene TRBV5-1; 15 positions agree with TRBD2. Looked up from germline, CDR1 is SGHRS and CDR2 is YFSETQ. Trimming cost V 0 bases and J 0 bases; bases outside gene matches: 4. This CDR3 has 18 residues. The CDR3 sequence is CASSLAGTSGRSSYEQYF. In DNA, the CDR3 is TGCGCCAGCAGCTTGGCCGGGACTAGCGGGAGGAGCTCCTACGAGCAGTACTTC.

This clonotype has only a few counts. The gene calls are TRBV3-1 and TRBJ2-1, with D possibly matching TRBD1 (7 bases). Germline-derived CDR1 and CDR2 are LGHDT and YNNKEL (reference sequence). V dropped 6 bases and J dropped 4 bases, with 28 bases sitting between them. The CDR3 consists of 19 residues. The DNA of the CDR3 is TGTGCCAGCAGTTTAGTAGGGAGGACAGGTTCTCCTCCATACAATGAGCAGTTCTTC. Translating it yields CASSLVGRTGSPPYNEQFF.

This clonotype was detected a few times. The J gene is TRBJ1-1, the V gene TRBV20-1; 7 bases are a match to TRBD1. This CDR3 has 13 amino acids. After removal of 5 bases from V and 1 base from J, the junction contained 4 bases not matched to a gene. CDR1 and CDR2 (germline): DFQATT, SNEGSKA (reference sequence). CDR3: CSAWGTENTEAFF. CDR3 bases: TGCAGTGCTTGGGGGACAGAGAACACTGAAGCTTTCTTT.

This clonotype was found many times. This chain joins TRBV5-1 and TRBJ1-1; possibly TRBD1 for D (5 bases). The CDR3 spans 13 residues. The germline V gene has CDR1 SGHRS and CDR2 YFSETQ. V lost 5 bases to trimming and J lost 6 bases, with 14 bases between them. The CDR3 is CASRAGGTPEAFF. The CDR3, as DNA: TGCGCCAGCAGGGCGGGGGGAACGCCTGAAGCTTTCTTT.

The rearrangement uses TRBV20-1 and TRBJ1-2, with 11 bases aligning to TRBD1. J lost 4 bases, V lost 5 bases, and 3 bases had no gene match. The CDR3 has 13 amino acids. CDR1 is DFQATT, CDR2 SNEGSKA, per germline (reference sequence). The CDR3 DNA reads as TGCAGTGCTGGGACAGGGGGGCTCTATGGCTACACCTTC. This sequence encodes CSAGTGGLYGYTF.